The subject of this entry is one T cell receptor beta chain. The antigen is unknown. This sample is part of a study of early stage breast cancer tumors. Turning to the study itself: Invasive lobular carcinomas made up about 35% of the 12 ER+/PR+/HER2- tumors. Average read coverage per sample was approximately 9.1-fold. Notes on the study in general: Tumors had approximately 2.7-fold higher T cell density than normal breast. Functional markers like CD4, CD8 and FOXP3 were missed in bulk sequencing.

Assay: immunoSEQ multiplex PCR; the TCRdb copy retains only in-frame clones and omits some. The top ten hold less than 5% of the sample, which has about 53,000 clones, 90% to 95% seen once. Trimming shortened V by 0 bases and J by 4 bases, and 6 bases separated the two germline ends. This CDR3 has 13 amino acids. Per germline, CDR1 GTSNPN and CDR2 SVGIG (reference sequence). This receptor was taken from a person aged 70 to 85 with breast cancer. The genes are TRBV30 and TRBJ2-2; no reliable D call. The sequenced sample consisted of blood. The CDR3 region has the DNA TGTGCCTGGAGTGTATATAGCACCGGGGAGCTGTTTTTT. Its translation: CAWSVYSTGELFF.